Below are 32 T cell receptor beta chains sequenced from a single sample in a study of T cells in Graves' hyperthyroidism and ophthalmopathy. Amplification targeted TCR beta CDR3 regions from RNA transcripts. HTBI primers were employed in a first-round RT-PCR of the TCR CDR3. One entry per CDR3 protein, called by TCRdb with MiXCR from the multiplex PCR reads. The table records a few hundred thousand distinct CDR3 sequences, less than 20% of them present only once. Sequencing was performed on blood. The receptors here all came from a man aged 18 to 29 with Graves' ophthalmopathy.

This clonotype showed up many times. The rearrangement joins TRBV2 to TRBJ2-7; 7 bases map to TRBD1. This CDR3 comprises 14 residues. V dropped 9 bases and J dropped 6; count of bases not matched to a gene: 14. Germline V lookup: CDR1 SNHLY, CDR2 FYNNEI. The CDR3 region is CASSDGTVFAEQYF. The CDR3 nucleotides read TGTGCCAGTTCAGACGGGACAGTATTCGCCGAGCAGTACTTC.

The chain couples TRBV20-1 to TRBJ2-1, with TRBD1 matching over 9 bases. The CDR3 is 17 residues long. The V gene's germline CDR1 is DFQATT and CDR2 SNEGSKA (reference sequence). With 5 bases clipped from V and 6 bases from J, the junction kept 17 bases outside the gene matches. This CDR3 is CSAPRPRTGVVSNEQFF. The CDR3 DNA follows: TGCAGTGCTCCCCGACCTCGGACAGGGGTCGTATCCAATGAGCAGTTCTTC.

This clonotype was counted at least ten times. The rearrangement uses TRBV7-3 and TRBJ2-3; D unclear. Germline lookup yields CDR1 SGHTA and CDR2 FQGTGA. This CDR3 comprises 15 residues. With 4 bases removed from V and 0 bases from J, the gap between germline ends came to 11 bases. CDR3 bases: TGTGCCAGCAGCTGGGCAGGAGCTAGCACAGATACGCAGTATTTT. As protein: CASSWAGASTDTQYF.

V and J are TRBV29-1 and TRBJ1-2; D is undetermined. Trimming took off 2 bases at V and 2 bases at J, with 12 bases between the two ends. The CDR3 consists of 14 residues. Germline assignment: CDR1 SQVTM and CDR2 ANQGSEA. The CDR3 loop is CSVELTDSNYGYTF. In nucleotides, the CDR3 is TGCAGCGTTGAATTAACAGATTCCAACTATGGCTACACCTTC.

This clonotype occurred many times. The chain has TRBV12-3 or TRBV12-4 and TRBJ2-7, with D maybe TRBD1 (5 bases). Deletions cut 7 bases from V and 0 bases from J, with 16 bases between. The length of the CDR3 is 15 residues. The CDR3 is CASTPQGEISYEQYF. As DNA, the CDR3 is TGTGCCAGCACCCCGCAAGGGGAAATCTCCTACGAGCAGTACTTC.

The chain uses TRBV20-1 and TRBJ1-3; no firm D call. The CDR3 has 11 amino acids. Germline CDR1 DFQATT, CDR2 SNEGSKA (reference sequence). Here the CDR3 reads CGTYSGNTIYF. The DNA of the CDR3 is TGCGGTACTTATTCCGGAAACACCATATATTTT.

The chain employs TRBV5-6 and TRBJ2-1; TRBD1 matches at 10 bases. Trimming cost V 4 bases and J 3 bases; bases outside gene matches: 7. Germline CDR1 is SGHDT and CDR2 is YYEEEE. The CDR3 is 16 residues long. DNA of the CDR3: TGTGCCAGCAGCCCAGGGACAGGGGTTGTCTACAATGAGCAGTTCTTC. Translating gives CASSPGTGVVYNEQFF.

The V call is TRBV7-9, the J call TRBJ1-5; D ambiguous. This CDR3 is built from 12 residues. V lost 5 bases and J 8 bases, leaving 10 bases between the germline ends. Germline loops: CDR1 SEHNR, CDR2 FQNEAQ (reference sequence). The CDR3 spells CASSLPGEPQHF. For the CDR3, the DNA is TGTGCCAGCAGCCTCCCGGGCGAGCCCCAGCATTTT.

This clonotype has at least ten counts. CDR3 sequence reads: CASSPESSAYEQYF. CDR3 nucleotides: TGTGCCAGCTCACCAGAAAGTTCGGCCTACGAGCAGTACTTC. V gene TRBV18 combines with J gene TRBJ2-7, with D hard to call. The germline V and J ends were trimmed by 2 bases and 2 bases, with 10 bases remaining between them. CDR1 is KGHSH, CDR2 LQKENI, per germline. This CDR3 is built from 14 residues.

This clonotype was seen many times. V gene TRBV12-3 or TRBV12-4 combines with J gene TRBJ2-3; TRBD1 aligns across 8 bases. V lost 4 bases, J lost 4 bases, and 10 bases stayed unmatched. The CDR3 contains 16 residues. As DNA, the CDR3 is TGTGCCAGCAGTTCCCTCGGACAGGGCGGTTCAGATACGCAGTATTTT. This sequence encodes CASSSLGQGGSDTQYF.

The sample holds many counts of this clonotype. The V and J genes are TRBV2 and TRBJ2-7; TRBD1 agrees at 7 bases. This CDR3 is built from 14 residues. Germline-derived CDR1 and CDR2 are SNHLY and FYNNEI. With 6 bases clipped from V and 5 bases from J, the junction kept 10 bases outside the gene matches. DNA of the CDR3: TGTGCCAGCAGCCCGATAGGACAGGCCAACGAGCAGTACTTC. It is translated as CASSPIGQANEQYF.

In this sample, this clonotype turned up many times. The rearrangement uses TRBV9 and TRBJ2-5; 9 nucleotides align to TRBD1. Germline values: CDR1 SGDLS, CDR2 YYNGEE. This CDR3 contains 13 residues. The ends lost 2 bases at V and 5 bases at J; junction bases unmatched: 1. The CDR3 sequence is CASSVGQGETQYF. DNA of the CDR3: TGTGCCAGCAGCGTCGGACAGGGGGAGACCCAGTACTTC.

This clonotype was observed many times. V and J are TRBV18 and TRBJ2-1; perhaps TRBD2 as D (5 bases). The ends were cut back, 2 bases at V and 0 bases at J, with 8 bases in the middle. Per germline, CDR1 KGHSH and CDR2 LQKENI. This CDR3 region has 15 residues. CDR3 amino acids: CASSPTGISYNEQFF. For the CDR3, the DNA is TGTGCCAGCTCACCAACCGGGATCTCCTACAATGAGCAGTTCTTC.

V is TRBV10-1 and J is TRBJ1-6; D not certain. Per the germline V gene, CDR1 is WNHNN and CDR2 is SYGVQD (reference sequence). Trimming cost V 0 bases and J 10 bases, with 7 bases left between them. This CDR3 contains 13 residues. The CDR3 spells CASSESEASPLHF. CDR3 DNA sequence: TGCGCCAGCAGTGAGTCGGAGGCATCACCCCTCCACTTT.

This clonotype was recorded many times. The V gene is TRBV7-6, the J gene TRBJ2-3; D unresolved. In germline, CDR1 is SGHVS, CDR2 FNYEAQ. This CDR3 has 13 residues. Trimming removed 5 bases from V and 2 bases from J, with 8 bases in between. CDR3 sequence (DNA): TGTGCCAGCAGCCCTATGACCACAGATACGCAGTATTTT. Its protein product is CASSPMTTDTQYF.

This clonotype was seen repeatedly, ten times or more. The genes are TRBV18 and TRBJ2-7; 10 bases agree with TRBD1. The V segment lost 6 bases and the J segment 3 bases; nucleotides outside the gene matches: 8. CDR3 size: 15 residues. The V gene's germline CDR1 is KGHSH and CDR2 LQKENI. CDR3: CASSPQGQGIYEQYF. Here the CDR3 DNA reads TGTGCCAGCTCCCCCCAGGGACAGGGGATCTACGAGCAGTACTTC.

This clonotype was picked up many times. This chain connects TRBV12-3 or TRBV12-4 to TRBJ2-3; D may be TRBD2 (6 bases). The V end lost 7 bases, the J end lost 0 bases, and 17 bases lay between the germline ends. This CDR3 has 16 amino acids. CDR3 in DNA: TGTGCCAGCACCCCCTCGCGGGGCATCAGCACAGATACGCAGTATTTT. Its translation is CASTPSRGISTDTQYF.

This clonotype was seen at least ten times. The chain carries TRBV7-9 and TRBJ2-2; D gene uncertain. CDR1 SEHNR and CDR2 FQNEAQ come from the germline V gene (reference sequence). The CDR3 runs to 14 residues. Trimming stripped 4 bases from V and 3 bases from J, with 9 bases between. DNA for the CDR3: TGTGCCAGCAGCTCATTCAACGACACCGGGGAGCTGTTTTTT. Protein: CASSSFNDTGELFF.

This clonotype was detected many times. This chain joins TRBV5-8 and TRBJ1-5; D unclear. In germline, CDR1 is SGHTS, CDR2 YDEGEE. Trimming pared 0 bases from V and 3 bases from J, leaving 7 bases between. The CDR3 consists of 14 residues. As DNA, the CDR3 is TGTGCCAGCAGCTTGGTTGCACCCAATCAGCCCCAGCATTTT. This codes for CASSLVAPNQPQHF. Full variable domain (missing parts from reference TRBV5-8 and TRBJ1-5): EAGVTQSPTHLIKTRGQQATLRCSPISGHTSVYWYQQALGLGLQFLLWYDEGEERNRGNFPPRFSGRQFPNYSSELNVNALELEDSALYLCASSLVAPNQPQHFGDGTRLSIL.

The genes are TRBV19 and TRBJ2-7; 9 nucleotides match TRBD1. Germline V CDR1 and CDR2: LNHDA, SQIVND (reference sequence). V dropped 4 bases and J dropped 2; count of bases not matched to a gene: 6. The CDR3 loop spans 15 amino acids. The CDR3 sequence is CASSRGQGEPYEQYF. The CDR3 nucleotides are TGTGCCAGTAGTAGGGGACAGGGAGAACCCTACGAGCAGTACTTC.

This clonotype was found many times. The DNA of the CDR3 is TGCAGTGCTAGCAGCGGAGATAGCAATCAGCCCCAGCATTTT. Translation: CSASSGDSNQPQHF. The chain links TRBV20-1 to TRBJ1-5; D is undetermined. This CDR3 is built from 14 residues. CDR1 and CDR2 from the germline V gene are DFQATT and SNEGSKA (reference sequence). Trimming pared 3 bases from V and 0 bases from J, leaving 9 bases between.

The chain is built from TRBV6-2 or TRBV6-3 and TRBJ1-5; D gene uncertain. With 7 bases removed from V and 2 bases from J, the gap between germline ends came to 15 bases. Per germline, CDR1 MNHEY and CDR2 SVGEGT. This CDR3 is 15 amino acids long. The CDR3 coding sequence is TGTGCCAGCACCACGGGAGGGATGGGCAATCAGCCCCAGCATTTT. Protein product: CASTTGGMGNQPQHF.

In its sample, this clonotype was seen a few times. The chain has TRBV5-1 and TRBJ2-2; perhaps TRBD1 as D (7 bases). This CDR3 is 16 amino acids long. Trimming stripped 0 bases from V and 7 bases from J, with 16 bases between. Germline V gene lookup returns CDR1 SGHRS and CDR2 YFSETQ. CDR3 bases: TGCGCCAGCAGCTTGGTTGGCAGGGGGGTCGTCGGGGAGCTGTTTTTT. Its protein product is CASSLVGRGVVGELFF.

This clonotype was picked up many times. The V and J genes are TRBV5-1 and TRBJ1-1, with D possibly being TRBD1 (6 bases). CDR3 length: 13 amino acids. V lost 5 bases to trimming and J lost 3 bases, with 11 bases between them. The germline CDR1 and CDR2 sequences are SGHRS and YFSETQ. CDR3 region: CASRGGADTEAFF. CDR3 nucleotides: TGCGCCAGCAGGGGGGGGGCGGACACTGAAGCTTTCTTT.

This clonotype was seen repeatedly, ten times or more. The chain recombines TRBV7-8 with TRBJ1-1; D is ambiguous. Trimming took 3 bases from V and 1 from J, leaving 12 bases between them. The germline V gene has CDR1 SGHVS and CDR2 FQNEAQ. This CDR3 contains 15 residues. CDR3 sequence: CASSLMEQPNTEAFF. The CDR3 DNA reads TGTGCCAGCAGCTTGATGGAACAGCCGAACACTGAAGCTTTCTTT.

In its sample, this clonotype was seen many times. This chain joins TRBV6-4 and TRBJ2-3; TRBD2 might be the D (5 bases). V was clipped by 0 bases and J by 2 bases, with 6 bases between them. The CDR3 extends over 14 amino acids. Germline loops: CDR1 MRHNA, CDR2 SNTAGT. In nucleotides, the CDR3 is TGTGCCAGCAGTGACTCACTAGACACAGATACGCAGTATTTT. Its translation is CASSDSLDTDTQYF.

With respect to this clonotype: A read error may be the cause here, since a much bigger clone is one base away. This chain uses TRBV7-2 with TRBJ2-7; D remains ambiguous. This CDR3 has 13 amino acids. The ends were cut back, 5 bases at V and 4 bases at J, with 12 bases in the middle. Germline CDR1 SGHTA, CDR2 FQGNSA. CDR3 sequence reads: CASSPALGYEQYF. The CDR3 DNA follows: TGTGCCAGCAGCCCCGCACTTGGATACGAGCAGTACTTC.

The rearrangement links TRBV2 to TRBJ2-2; D possibly corresponds to TRBD2 (5 bases). The V end lost 7 bases, the J end lost 1 base, and 10 bases lay between the germline ends. The CDR3 runs to 14 residues. Germline CDR1 and CDR2: SNHLY and FYNNEI. CDR3 DNA: TGTGCCAGCACTCCTCGGGGGAACACCGGGGAGCTGTTTTTT. Its protein product is CASTPRGNTGELFF.

The chain is built from TRBV7-9 and TRBJ1-4, with D hard to call. The ends were cut back, 4 bases at V and 4 bases at J, with 10 bases in the middle. This CDR3 comprises 14 residues. Germline CDR1 is SEHNR and CDR2 is FQNEAQ (reference sequence). The CDR3: CASSSSGINEKLFF. Here the CDR3 DNA reads TGTGCCAGCAGCTCCTCCGGGATTAATGAAAAACTGTTTTTT.

This chain uses TRBV29-1 with TRBJ2-2, with unresolved D. V dropped 4 bases and J dropped 3 bases, with 6 bases sitting between them. Germline V lookup: CDR1 SQVTM, CDR2 ANQGSEA. This CDR3 spans 12 amino acids. The CDR3 sequence: CSVGHYTGELFF. The DNA for the CDR3 is TGCAGCGTTGGGCATTACACCGGGGAGCTGTTTTTT.

J is TRBJ1-6 and V is TRBV7-6; 7 bases map to TRBD1. CDR3 length equals 15 residues. V lost 2 bases and J lost 8; bases outside the gene matches: 6. Germline-derived CDR1 and CDR2 are SGHVS and FNYEAQ. This chain's CDR3 is CASSLLGTGDSPLHF. CDR3 nucleotide sequence: TGTGCCAGCAGCTTACTTGGTACAGGGGATTCACCCCTCCACTTT.

This chain joins TRBV11-2 and TRBJ2-7; TRBD2 matches at 8 bases. This CDR3 comprises 16 residues. Losses at the gene ends were 2 bases for V and 5 bases for J; bases not matched to a gene: 11. CDR1 is SGHAT, CDR2 FQNNGV, per germline. The CDR3 nucleotides read TGTGCCAGCAGCTTAAGATTTGCGGGGGGAAGGGACGAGCAGTACTTC. Translation: CASSLRFAGGRDEQYF.